This paragraph covers one TCR beta chain sequence. Many counts were recorded for this clonotype. The antigen it binds to is not known. One base away there is no much larger clone; base qualities are not given. The source of the sample is a study of T cells in Graves' hyperthyroidism and ophthalmopathy (dated 2019 in TCRdb). Regarding the complete study: Peripheral blood samples were taken at the time of initial diagnosis, prior to any treatment. TCR V-J signatures able to tell the groups apart were searched for in a discovery cohort of around 95 patients, of whom 43 had Graves' ophthalmopathy and 57 had stable Graves' hyperthyroidism. Prospective prediction of ophthalmopathy was tested in an independent validation cohort of 18 to 20 hyperthyroidism patients and 15 to 17 patients who later progressed to ophthalmopathy. For training and testing, the approximately 97 patients in the discovery cohort were randomly divided in a 7:3 ratio. Thyroid tissue and blood T-cell repertoires from several Graves' hyperthyroidism patients were also compared in the study. Once sampling was done, hyperthyroidism patients were given methimazole at a starting dose of 30 mg daily, whereas ophthalmopathy patients were given high-dose intravenous methylprednisolone. According to the paper, TCR Vbeta CDR3 sequencing was carried out on more than 120 peripheral blood samples, which came from 40 to 45 ophthalmopathy, approximately 72 hyperthyroidism and about 17 progressor patients. Here is what the overall study found, with its caveats: In validation, the model predicted progression to ophthalmopathy with roughly 66% sensitivity and about 72% specificity, a median of 6.5 months before onset. A 13 V-J signature model separated ophthalmopathy from stable hyperthyroidism, with approximately 87% sensitivity and approximately 81% specificity in cross-validation and 80%/75% in testing. No statistical method was used to fix the sample size in advance, and group allocation was not hidden from the investigators. Most expanded thyroid clonotypes (frequency above 0.001) were also found in blood, which suggests that blood repertoires may mirror thyroid immune responses.

The TCR beta CDR3 regions were amplified from RNA transcripts. A first-round RT-PCR of the TCR CDR3 used the HTBI primer set with the Qiagen OneStep RT-PCR kit. Libraries were constructed in a second round of multiplex PCR, after which size selection and purification were carried out. Sequencing of the libraries was done on an Illumina HiSeq2000 using paired-end 100 bp reads. Per the original workflow: SOAPnuke was used to process the raw data, removing reads that contained adapters or uncalled bases, had a mean Phred below 15, or lacked an exact match to the constant primer or identifier. High-quality paired reads were merged with COPE v1.2.5, and unique nucleotide sequences were defined as clonotypes. Clonotypes were aligned to IMGT TRBV, TRBD and TRBJ reference segments using MiTCR v1.1. The analysis was restricted to V-J combinations with a frequency above 0.0001, which together covered 99.2% of the repertoires. A TCS score was defined as the ratio between F50 (clonal expansion) and ExV (chaos), using BLOSUM62-based TCRdist between CDR3 peptides within each V-J. Welch's t-statistics and random forest reduced fewer than 550 V-J features to 10 to 15, which were used in a naive Bayes classifier (R e1071). The public reads were run again by TCRdb, first through fastp at Q25 and then through MiXCR, and only productive beta chains were kept. When rows share a CDR3 protein, they turn into one entry using the most common DNA and genes. V and J calls and clone size were set by TCRdb, not the authors. The table for this sample lists over 250,000 distinct CDR3 sequences; 22% of them were counted only once. Around 65% of the sample belongs to the ten largest clones.

CDR1 and CDR2, per the germline V gene, are MDHEN and SYDVKM. Including the terminal cysteine and phenylalanine, the CDR3 comprises 13 residues. The DNA shown is the 39-base CDR3, in frame from base 1. Trimming takes 6 bases from V and 6 bases from J, and the germline ends sit 14 bases apart. Ophthalmopathy patients had moderately to severely active disease, Clinical Activity Score of at least 3, NOSPECS grade of at least 4, and duration under 3 months. Exclusion was applied to patients with uncontrolled infections, other autoimmune diseases, pregnancy or lactation. Diagnoses were based on clinical symptoms, serum thyroxine and TRAb, thyroid ultrasound and orbital computed tomography. PBMCs were separated from approximately 10 ml of fresh peripheral blood using Ficoll-Paque density gradient centrifugation. Trizol reagent was used to extract total RNA, and RNA quality was then checked on an Agilent 2100 Bioanalyzer.

Sequencing was carried out using blood. Recombination linked TRBV28 to TRBJ1-1, with the D gene uncertain. The TCR was taken from a young man with Graves' ophthalmopathy. The CDR3 in this case is CASSLRTPAEAFF. The DNA sequence follows: TGTGCCAGCAGCCTCCGTACTCCAGCTGAAGCTTTCTTT. With all but the CDR3 taken from the reference TRBV28 and TRBJ1-1 genes, the full variable domain is: DVKVTQSSRYLVKRTGEKVFLECVQDMDHENMFWYRQDPGLGLRLIYFSYDVKMKEKGDIPEGYSVSREKKERFSLILESASTNQTSMYLCASSLRTPAEAFFGQGTRLTVV.